The 20 T cell receptor beta chains reported below all come from one sample, sequenced in a study of OX40 agonist ivuxolimab in advanced cancers. Sequencing was performed with immunoSEQ multiplex PCR; in TCRdb, only in-frame clones are kept and a portion is missing. The table includes about 99,000 clones, less than 95% detected once. This specimen consisted of CD4+ or CD8+ T cells sorted from blood, obtained in a trial of the OX40 agonist ivuxolimab. The receptors stem from an adult with an advanced solid tumor such as melanoma, head and neck, liver or kidney cancer.

This sequence joins TRBV9 and TRBJ2-7; perhaps TRBD1 as D (5 bases). Germline lookup yields CDR1 SGDLS and CDR2 YYNGEE. The CDR3 contains 14 residues. Trimming removed 2 bases at V and 6 bases at J, with 15 bases between. In DNA form, the CDR3 reads TGTGCCAGCAGCGTGGCCCCCCCCGACAGCGAGCAGTACTTC. Encoded protein: CASSVAPPDSEQYF.

The rearrangement links TRBV7-2 to TRBJ2-1, with TRBD2 identical over 10 bases. CDR1 SGHTA and CDR2 FQGNSA come from the germline V gene. Trimming cost V 2 bases and J 8 bases; bases outside gene matches: 6. The CDR3 is 15 amino acids. CDR3 sequence (DNA): TGTGCCAGCAGCTTAACACTAGCGGGAAGGTATGAGCAGTTCTTC. It is translated as CASSLTLAGRYEQFF.

This chain joins TRBV28 and TRBJ1-2; possible D gene TRBD1, 5 bases. V was cut by 5 bases and J by 4 bases, with 23 bases left in between. CDR1 MDHEN and CDR2 SYDVKM come from the germline V gene. This CDR3 comprises 17 residues. In DNA, the CDR3 is TGTGCCAGCAGTCCGGGAGGGACTGCCTATACCCTCTATGGCTACACCTTC. Protein product: CASSPGGTAYTLYGYTF.

DNA of the CDR3: TGCGCCAGCAGCTTGACAAGAGGCCAAGCCAACGGGGAGCTGTTTTTT. Translation: CASSLTRGQANGELFF. This rearrangement joins TRBV5-1 to TRBJ2-2; no clear D. V lost 1 base, J lost 7 bases, and 17 bases lay in between. The germline V gene has CDR1 SGHRS and CDR2 YFSETQ. The CDR3 covers 16 residues.

A single count supports this clone. The rearrangement links TRBV11-3 to TRBJ2-2; 9 bases agree with TRBD1. The CDR3 extends over 15 amino acids. Germline CDR1 is SGHNT and CDR2 is YENEEA. V trimming: 3 bases; J trimming: 5 bases; junction bases outside the gene matches: 4. CDR3 coding DNA: TGTGCCAGCAGCTTGGAGGACAGGGGAACCGGGGAGCTGTTTTTT. It specifies CASSLEDRGTGELFF.

The rearrangement joins TRBV9 to TRBJ2-1; 9 nucleotides match TRBD2. The V gene's germline CDR1 is SGDLS and CDR2 YYNGEE. CDR3 size: 16 residues. With V trimmed by 3 bases and J by 6 bases, 10 bases remained unmatched. CDR3 in amino acids: CASSAQVAGVFNEQFF. In nucleotides, the CDR3 is TGTGCCAGCAGCGCCCAAGTAGCGGGAGTTTTCAATGAGCAGTTCTTC. The full variable domain, rest sourced from reference TRBV9 and TRBJ2-1, is DSGVTQTPKHLITATGQRVTLRCSPRSGDLSVYWYQQSLDQGLQFLIQYYNGEERAKGNILERFSAQQFPDLHSELNLSSLELGDSALYFCASSAQVAGVFNEQFFGPGTRLTVL.

This chain links TRBV27 with TRBJ2-2; D is tentatively TRBD1 or TRBD2 (6 bases each). Trimming removed 6 bases at V and 6 bases at J, with 17 bases between. CDR1 MNHEY and CDR2 SMNVEV come from the germline V gene (reference sequence). There are 15 residues in the CDR3. DNA for the CDR3: TGTGCCAGCAGACAAGGAGGGGGTTGGGCCGGGGAGCTGTTTTTT. Translation gives CASRQGGGWAGELFF.

V gene TRBV10-1 combines with J gene TRBJ2-3, with 10 bases that match TRBD2. The CDR3 contains 18 residues. From germline, CDR1 is WNHNN and CDR2 SYGVQD (reference sequence). J gave up 1 base and V 0 bases, and 7 bases lay outside the gene matches. CDR3 nucleotide sequence: TGCGCCAGCAGTGAGTCCAGCGGGGGGGCGGTGGGCACAGATACGCAGTATTTT. Its translation is CASSESSGGAVGTDTQYF.

The chain has TRBV2 and TRBJ2-3, with TRBD2 matching 8 bases. The CDR3 is made up of 14 amino acids. Germline V gene lookup returns CDR1 SNHLY and CDR2 FYNNEI. Trimming took 6 bases from V and 2 from J; bases not matched to a gene: 4. This chain's CDR3 is CASSRAGDTDTQYF. The CDR3 DNA sequence: TGTGCCAGCAGCCGAGCGGGGGACACAGATACGCAGTATTTT.

The chain couples TRBV10-2 to TRBJ1-1; no clear D gene. The V gene lost 6 bases and the J gene lost 0 bases, with 8 bases spanning the gap. From germline, CDR1 is WSHSY and CDR2 SAAADI. The length of the CDR3 is 13 residues. CDR3 residues: CASSWTLNTEAFF. CDR3 DNA sequence: TGCGCCAGCAGCTGGACCCTGAACACTGAAGCTTTCTTT.

The chain couples TRBV7-8 to TRBJ2-1, with 9 bases aligning to TRBD2. After removal of 4 bases from V and 5 bases from J, the junction contained 6 bases not matched to a gene. The CDR3 runs 15 residues. The germline V gene has CDR1 SGHVS and CDR2 FQNEAQ. The CDR3 nucleotides read TGTGCCAGCAGCTCCCGACTAGCGGCTGACAATGAGCAGTTCTTC. Translating gives CASSSRLAADNEQFF.

The V gene is TRBV5-5, the J gene TRBJ1-5; unclear D gene. From germline, CDR1 is SGHKS and CDR2 YYEKEE (reference sequence). The V end lost 4 bases, the J end lost 5 bases, and 10 bases lay between the germline ends. The CDR3 has 13 amino acids. The CDR3 spells CASSLNPDQPQHF. CDR3 nucleotides: TGTGCCAGCAGCCTTAACCCAGATCAGCCCCAGCATTTT.

The chain has TRBV6-6 and TRBJ1-6, with 8 positions matching TRBD1. The V segment lost 9 bases and the J segment 5 bases; nucleotides outside the gene matches: 12. Germline loops: CDR1 MNHNY, CDR2 SVGAGI (reference sequence). The CDR3 totals 16 residues. CDR3 sequence reads: CASRQGRAKNNSPLHF. CDR3 sequence (DNA): TGTGCCAGTCGACAGGGGCGCGCGAAGAATAATTCACCCCTCCACTTT.

The gene calls are TRBV6-5 and TRBJ2-7, with D perhaps assigned TRBD1 or TRBD2 (6 bases each). CDR1 and CDR2 (germline): MNHEY, SVGAGI. This CDR3 spans 15 amino acids. Trimming stripped 0 bases from V and 4 bases from J, with 13 bases between. CDR3 coding DNA: TGTGCCAGCAGTTACTCCCGGGGGCATGGGTACGAGCAGTACTTC. It is translated as CASSYSRGHGYEQYF.

The CDR3 reads CASTPGLARGRLYEQFF. The DNA of the CDR3 is TGTGCCAGTACCCCGGGACTAGCCCGGGGGCGTTTATATGAGCAGTTCTTC. The chain recombines TRBV19 with TRBJ2-1; 9 bases line up with TRBD2. The germline CDR1 and CDR2 sequences are LNHDA and SQIVND (reference sequence). CDR3 length equals 17 residues. V shed 7 bases, J shed 8 bases, and the junction held 18 bases outside the gene matches.

Concerning this clone itself: The same CDR3 arises from other DNA sequences in this sample as well. V is TRBV27 and J is TRBJ1-1; no definite D call. This CDR3 region has 13 residues. Looked up from germline, CDR1 is MNHEY and CDR2 is SMNVEV (reference sequence). V lost 1 base, J lost 1 base, and 4 bases lay in between. The CDR3 DNA sequence: TGTGCCAGCAGTTTATTAGGGAACACTGAAGCTTTCTTT. Its translation is CASSLLGNTEAFF.

This clone was seen only once. The gene calls are TRBV9 and TRBJ1-1; D is perhaps TRBD1 (6 bases). The V gene lost 4 bases and the J gene lost 0 bases, with 13 bases spanning the gap. CDR3 length: 15 amino acids. Germline V gives CDR1 SGDLS, CDR2 YYNGEE. The CDR3 sequence is CASSSGTTMNTEAFF. CDR3 in DNA: TGTGCCAGCAGCTCCGGGACAACCATGAACACTGAAGCTTTCTTT.

The J gene is TRBJ1-1, the V gene TRBV7-9, with D unclear. This CDR3 has 14 residues. V lost 3 bases and J 1 base, leaving 9 bases between the germline ends. From germline, CDR1 is SEHNR and CDR2 FQNEAQ (reference sequence). The CDR3 coding sequence is TGTGCCAGCAGCTTGGGCCAGCAGAACACTGAAGCTTTCTTT. As protein: CASSLGQQNTEAFF.

The chain joins TRBV10-1 to TRBJ1-6; 9 positions agree with TRBD1. V lost 6 bases, J lost 7 bases, and 4 bases stayed unmatched. This CDR3 contains 14 residues. Germline CDR1 and CDR2: WNHNN and SYGVQD (reference sequence). The CDR3 spells CASRVTGGNSPLHF. CDR3 bases: TGCGCCAGCAGAGTGACAGGGGGGAATTCACCCCTCCACTTT.

The V and J genes are TRBV7-9 and TRBJ2-2; unclear D gene. The germline V and J ends were trimmed by 4 bases and 7 bases, with 10 bases remaining between them. Germline V gives CDR1 SEHNR, CDR2 FQNEAQ (reference sequence). The CDR3 extends over 13 amino acids. In DNA, the CDR3 is TGTGCCAGCAGCTGGCGCCTGGGCGGGGAGCTGTTTTTT. It yields the protein CASSWRLGGELFF.